The sequence of this T cell receptor (beta chain) was determined in a study of T cell responses to AZD1222 COVID-19 vaccine. This table comes from immunoSEQ multiplex PCR, and its TCRdb copy is limited to in-frame clones, with some not included. The sample includes 150,000 to 200,000 clones, just over 90% seen only once; the top ten take roughly 3.8%. General study findings and limits: Receipt of two AZD1222 doses was followed by a rise in Spike-specific TCR breadth and depth.

As for this clone: Its matching antigen is unknown. The identical CDR3 is also encoded by other nucleotide sequences in the sample.

This TCR came from an adult in good health. The sequencing used peripheral blood, collected on day 0 of AZD1222 vaccination.

The CDR3 bases are TGTGCCAGCAGCCAAGCGGGGTCCGGCTACACCTTC. Its protein is CASSQAGSGYTF. This rearrangement joins TRBV3-1 (or the pseudogene TRBV3-2) to TRBJ1-2; D is ambiguous. V was pared by 1 base and J by 8 bases, with 8 bases between. Germline V gene lookup returns CDR1 LGHDT and CDR2 YNNKEL (reference sequence). The CDR3 covers 12 residues.